These 24 T cell receptor beta chains were sequenced from one sample in a study of blood T cell repertoires in COVID-19. TCRdb keeps only in-frame clones here, not all; method: immunoSEQ multiplex PCR. The sample consists of over 250,000 clones, roughly 86% of them appearing once. The sample taken for sequencing was peripheral blood. These receptors all stem from a middle-aged man who had recovered from COVID-19.

The rearrangement joins TRBV15 to TRBJ2-1; D gene uncertain. The V and J ends lost 4 bases and 8 bases respectively, with 9 bases between them. Looked up from germline, CDR1 is LNHNV and CDR2 is YYDKDF (reference sequence). The CDR3 loop spans 12 amino acids. Here the CDR3 DNA reads TGTGCCACCAGCAAGTTAAGAGATGAGCAGTTCTTC. Translating it yields CATSKLRDEQFF.

The V call is TRBV5-6, the J call TRBJ1-1, with D possibly being TRBD1 (5 bases). V was clipped by 4 bases and J by 0 bases, with 22 bases between them. From germline, CDR1 is SGHDT and CDR2 YYEEEE. The CDR3 has 18 amino acids. CDR3 protein: CASSLRDPERGLNTEAFF. The DNA of the CDR3 is TGTGCCAGCAGCCTCCGGGACCCCGAACGGGGGTTGAACACTGAAGCTTTCTTT.

J is TRBJ2-7 and V is TRBV27; TRBD1 matches 10 bases. The CDR3 runs 17 residues. CDR1 MNHEY and CDR2 SMNVEV come from the germline V gene (reference sequence). With V trimmed by 6 bases and J by 3 bases, 14 bases remained unmatched. The chain's CDR3 is CASSSAPRDRGFYEQYF. CDR3 nucleotide sequence: TGTGCCAGCAGCTCGGCACCACGGGACAGGGGCTTCTACGAGCAGTACTTC.

The count of this clone is one. V gene TRBV7-8 combines with J gene TRBJ1-6; 7 bases align to TRBD1. The CDR3 consists of 15 residues. The V and J ends lost 5 bases and 5 bases, in that order; junction bases with no gene match: 6. Looked up from germline, CDR1 is SGHVS and CDR2 is FQNEAQ. CDR3 in DNA: TGTGCCAGCAGCGCCGACACAGGGGATAATTCACCCCTCCACTTT. Translating it yields CASSADTGDNSPLHF.

J is TRBJ1-2 and V is TRBV5-4; D not resolved. Germline V gives CDR1 SGHNT, CDR2 YYREEE (reference sequence). Trimming pared 1 base from V and 0 bases from J, leaving 7 bases between. The CDR3 consists of 14 residues. The CDR3 reads CASSLFIANYGYTF. Here the CDR3 DNA reads TGTGCCAGCAGCTTGTTTATAGCTAACTATGGCTACACCTTC.

The V call is TRBV27, the J call TRBJ2-7; D is perhaps TRBD2 (6 bases). The germline gives CDR1 MNHEY, CDR2 SMNVEV (reference sequence). CDR3 length: 16 amino acids. V was cut by 3 bases and J by 3 bases, with 18 bases left in between. As DNA, the CDR3 is TGTGCCAGCAGTTTCGAGCCGGGACTTAGTTACTACGAGCAGTACTTC. It yields the protein CASSFEPGLSYYEQYF.

The chain is built from TRBV5-3 and TRBJ2-3, with D maybe TRBD1 (6 bases). TRBV5-3 is recorded as an ORF, its role being uncertain. V lost 1 base and J lost 3, with 9 bases in between. This CDR3 has 14 residues. CDR3 sequence reads: CARSLWGLTDTQYF. In DNA, the CDR3 is TGTGCCAGAAGCTTGTGGGGGCTGACAGATACGCAGTATTTT.

CDR3 region: CASSYFRTGGVYEQYF. The CDR3 nucleotides read TGTGCCAGCAGTTACTTTAGGACAGGGGGTGTCTACGAGCAGTACTTC. The V gene is TRBV6-6, the J gene TRBJ2-7, with 10 nucleotides matching TRBD1. Per the germline V gene, CDR1 is MNHNY and CDR2 is SVGAGI (reference sequence). The J segment lost 3 bases and the V segment lost 1 base, leaving 6 bases of the junction unmatched. The CDR3 has 16 amino acids.

Only one count was recorded for this clone. The V call is TRBV2, the J call TRBJ2-7, with a tentative D call TRBD2 (7 bases). CDR1 and CDR2 from the germline V gene are SNHLY and FYNNEI. The CDR3 length is 17 residues. V lost 0 bases and J lost 1, with 16 bases in between. The CDR3 sequence: CASSEAGRGAFSYEQYF. The CDR3 coding sequence is TGTGCCAGCAGTGAAGCAGGGAGGGGGGCCTTTTCCTACGAGCAGTACTTC.

J is TRBJ2-1 and V is TRBV12-5; D perhaps matches TRBD2 (6 bases). This CDR3 is 14 amino acids long. CDR1 and CDR2 (germline): LGHNT, FRNRAP. The ends were cut back, 3 bases at V and 5 bases at J, with 11 bases in the middle. The CDR3 loop is CASGLQEGHNEQFF. The CDR3 bases are TGTGCTAGTGGTTTACAGGAGGGCCACAATGAGCAGTTCTTC.

V and J are TRBV28 and TRBJ1-2; D perhaps matches TRBD1 (5 bases). The V and J ends lost 5 bases and 8 bases respectively, with 15 bases between them. The CDR3 length is 13 residues. From germline, CDR1 is MDHEN and CDR2 SYDVKM. CDR3 protein: CASSLGLYQGYTF. The CDR3 nucleotides read TGTGCCAGCAGTCTGGGACTTTATCAAGGCTACACCTTC.

The table lists this clone with a count of one. This chain connects TRBV12-3 or TRBV12-4 to TRBJ2-1, with a weak D call TRBD2 (5 bases). Trimming cost V 8 bases and J 5 bases, with 7 bases left between them. The CDR3 extends over 11 amino acids. As DNA, the CDR3 is TGTGCCAGCGGGGAGCACAATGAGCAGTTCTTC. Translation: CASGEHNEQFF.

The CDR3 sequence: CASSLRMTKPNTEAFF. CDR3 bases: TGTGCCAGCAGCTTGCGGATGACAAAACCGAACACTGAAGCTTTCTTT. The gene calls are TRBV5-6 and TRBJ1-1; no firm D call. V shed 1 base and J shed 1 base, with 14 bases lying between them. Germline V gene data show CDR1 as SGHDT and CDR2 as YYEEEE. The CDR3 runs 16 residues.

The chain couples TRBV6-2 or TRBV6-3 to TRBJ2-7; the match to TRBD1 covers 7 bases. From germline, CDR1 is MNHEY and CDR2 SVGEGT. V trimming: 4 bases; J trimming: 0 bases; junction bases outside the gene matches: 9. This CDR3 spans 16 amino acids. The CDR3 spells CASSFPLTGNSYEQYF. The CDR3 DNA reads TGTGCCAGCAGTTTCCCCTTGACAGGGAACTCCTACGAGCAGTACTTC.

The gene calls are TRBV25-1 and TRBJ1-6; possibly TRBD1 for D (6 bases). V was pared by 7 bases and J by 8 bases, with 12 bases between. Germline CDR1 reads MGHDK; CDR2 reads SYGVNS. The CDR3 is made up of 13 amino acids. CDR3 sequence (DNA): TGTGCCAGCATGGGGGGGCTAGATTCACCCCTCCACTTT. Amino acids: CASMGGLDSPLHF.

The chain links TRBV5-5 to TRBJ1-4, with D unclear. The V end was cut by 0 bases, the J end by 10 bases, with 13 bases between. Germline V lookup: CDR1 SGHKS, CDR2 YYEKEE (reference sequence). The CDR3 is 14 residues long. CDR3 nucleotide sequence: TGTGCCAGCAGCTTGGGACTCCCGGTGGGAAAACTGTTTTTT. It specifies CASSLGLPVGKLFF.

The chain is built from TRBV16 and TRBJ2-5; no definite D call. From germline, CDR1 is KGHSY and CDR2 FQNENV. CDR3 length equals 14 residues. Trimming left V 0 bases short and J 0 bases short, with 5 bases between. As DNA, the CDR3 is TGTGCCAGCAGCCAATCAGGAGACCAAGAGACCCAGTACTTC. Residues: CASSQSGDQETQYF.

V gene TRBV3-1 (or the pseudogene TRBV3-2) combines with J gene TRBJ2-7; 8 nucleotides agree with TRBD1. V dropped 4 bases and J dropped 5; count of bases not matched to a gene: 10. CDR1 and CDR2 from the germline V gene are LGHDT and YNNKEL (reference sequence). CDR3 size: 15 residues. The CDR3 loop is CASSPVLDRANEQYF. CDR3 sequence (DNA): TGTGCCAGCAGCCCTGTTTTGGACAGGGCCAACGAGCAGTACTTC.

The rearrangement uses TRBV19 and TRBJ2-3, with D uncertain. Germline V gives CDR1 LNHDA, CDR2 SQIVND (reference sequence). Trimming took 5 bases from V and 1 from J, leaving 10 bases between them. This CDR3 is built from 14 residues. CDR3 bases: TGTGCCAGTAGTCTACCCGGTGGCACAGATACGCAGTATTTT. Its protein product is CASSLPGGTDTQYF.

This clone was seen only once. The V and J genes are TRBV20-1 and TRBJ2-5; perhaps TRBD2 as D (5 bases). The CDR3 contains 15 residues. V lost 3 bases and J 0 bases, leaving 14 bases between the germline ends. In germline, CDR1 is DFQATT, CDR2 SNEGSKA (reference sequence). CDR3 loop: CSASRSGWYQETQYF. In nucleotides, the CDR3 is TGCAGTGCTAGTCGGAGCGGTTGGTACCAAGAGACCCAGTACTTC.

This chain uses TRBV27 with TRBJ1-6, with TRBD1 identical over 10 bases. The CDR3 consists of 15 residues. CDR1 is MNHEY and CDR2 is SMNVEV in the germline V gene (reference sequence). V trimming: 6 bases; J trimming: 11 bases; junction bases outside the gene matches: 10. Written as DNA, the CDR3 is TGTGCCAGCAGCCAATCGGGACAGGGGCTTCCACCCCTCCACTTT. Translation gives CASSQSGQGLPPLHF.

This sequence joins TRBV28 and TRBJ2-7; D is uncertain. This CDR3 region has 11 residues. The V gene's germline CDR1 is MDHEN and CDR2 SYDVKM. V was pared by 3 bases and J by 3 bases, with 3 bases between. The chain's CDR3 is CASSFSYEQYF. CDR3 sequence (DNA): TGTGCCAGCAGTTTTAGCTACGAGCAGTACTTC.

This clone was picked up one time. Compared with germline, one end of the junction differs, possibly owing to a read error. The chain uses TRBV20-1 and TRBJ2-1, with D possibly being TRBD2 (5 bases). Germline CDR1 reads DFQATT; CDR2 reads SNEGSKA (reference sequence). The CDR3 runs 11 residues. The DNA of the CDR3 is TGCAGTGCTAGAAACTGGGGAGTCGCTCTCTTC. Protein sequence: CSARNWGVALF.

CDR3 sequence: CASSLPLAGDLTQYF. The CDR3 region has the DNA TGCGCCAGCAGCTTGCCCCTAGCGGGAGACTTGACCCAGTACTTC. This sequence joins TRBV5-1 and TRBJ2-5; 10 nucleotides match TRBD2. The germline gives CDR1 SGHRS, CDR2 YFSETQ. The CDR3 loop spans 15 amino acids. The J segment lost 7 bases and the V segment lost 1 base, leaving 7 bases of the junction unmatched.